The 4 T cell receptor beta chains below come from one sample, sequenced in a study of blood T cell repertoires in COVID-19. This table comes from immunoSEQ multiplex PCR, and its TCRdb copy is limited to in-frame clones, with some not included. The sample includes some 350,000 clones, around 80% of them seen just once. Specimen: peripheral blood. All receptors come from a man aged 25-45 years with active or convalescent COVID-19.

V is TRBV19 and J is TRBJ2-7; no definite D call. In germline, CDR1 is LNHDA, CDR2 SQIVND (reference sequence). The CDR3 covers 12 residues. Trimming pared 6 bases from V and 0 bases from J, leaving 6 bases between. The CDR3 DNA reads as TGTGCCAGTAGCCCCAACTCCTACGAGCAGTACTTC. This translates into CASSPNSYEQYF.

V usage is TRBV7-2 and J usage is TRBJ1-4; 7 nucleotides line up with TRBD1. J was trimmed by 8 bases and V by 5 bases; bases with no gene match: 11. This CDR3 contains 15 residues. The V gene's germline CDR1 is SGHTA and CDR2 FQGNSA. CDR3 loop: CASSPNDRVGEKLFF. The CDR3 nucleotides are TGTGCCAGCAGCCCCAACGACAGGGTAGGAGAAAAACTGTTTTTT.

The chain has TRBV27 and TRBJ1-4, with D unresolved. There are 15 residues in the CDR3. Germline assignment: CDR1 MNHEY and CDR2 SMNVEV (reference sequence). V lost 6 bases and J 1 base, leaving 12 bases between the germline ends. The CDR3 spells CASREMGVTNEKLFF. CDR3 sequence (DNA): TGTGCCAGCAGAGAGATGGGAGTAACTAATGAAAAACTGTTTTTT.

This clone was counted a few times. The CDR3 region is CAASKGGIDTGELFF. For the CDR3, the DNA is TGTGCCGCCTCGAAAGGAGGGATTGACACCGGGGAGCTGTTTTTT. V gene TRBV6-6 combines with J gene TRBJ2-2; perhaps TRBD2 as D (6 bases). V shed 11 bases and J shed 3 bases, with 19 bases lying between them. CDR1 and CDR2 (germline): MNHNY, SVGAGI (reference sequence). The CDR3 contains 15 residues.